The clone carrying this T cell receptor beta chain was recorded a few times. The target antigen is unknown. TCRdb reanalyzed the PCR reads via MiXCR. The data show roughly 12,000 clones, 25% to 40% seen once. Trimming removed 4 bases at V and 10 bases at J, with 16 bases between. CDR1 is DFQATT and CDR2 is SNEGSKA in the germline V gene (reference sequence). CDR3 length equals 12 residues. These data originate in a study of metastatic and nonmetastatic thyroid tumors. Study information: Repertoire comparison spanned blood and tumor or nodule tissue of malignant and benign thyroid patients.

Study-wide results and caveats: It was reportedly found that TCR beta diversity was significantly higher in malignant thyroid tumors than in benign nodules, a difference seen in both blood and tumor samples.

Patients had received no treatment of any kind before thyroid surgery. The sequence was obtained from a female donor with papillary thyroid cancer or a benign thyroid nodule (not recorded which). Some clones in this sample may be carry-over from other donors' samples. Sequencing used tumor tissue. The chain carries TRBV20-1 and TRBJ1-1, with D perhaps matching TRBD1 (5 bases). Here the CDR3 reads CSANSLGERAFF. The CDR3 coding sequence is TGCAGTGCTAATAGTTTGGGGGAAAGAGCTTTCTTT.